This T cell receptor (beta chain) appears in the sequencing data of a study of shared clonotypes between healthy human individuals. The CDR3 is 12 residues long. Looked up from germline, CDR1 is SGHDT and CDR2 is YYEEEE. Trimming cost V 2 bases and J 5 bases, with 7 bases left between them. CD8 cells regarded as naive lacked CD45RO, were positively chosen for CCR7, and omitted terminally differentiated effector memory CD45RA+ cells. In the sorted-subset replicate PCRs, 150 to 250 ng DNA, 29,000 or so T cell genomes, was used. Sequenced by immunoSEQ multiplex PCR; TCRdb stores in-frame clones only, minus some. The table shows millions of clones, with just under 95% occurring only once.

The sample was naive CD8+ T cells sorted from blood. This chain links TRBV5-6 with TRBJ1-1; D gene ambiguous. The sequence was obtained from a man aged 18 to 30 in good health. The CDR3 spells CASSLMWTEAFF. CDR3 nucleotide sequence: TGTGCCAGCAGCTTAATGTGGACTGAAGCTTTCTTT.